This T cell receptor beta chain emerged from a study of blood T cell repertoires in COVID-19. Overall study: Researchers got acute and convalescent COVID-19 samples from the United States, Italy and Spain. In each case, the material was cDNA or gDNA derived from T cells, B-cell-depleted T cells, or PBMCs.

Original processing notes: Using reference gene primer amplification, nucleated cell counts were estimated. Assay used: immunoSEQ multiplex PCR; TCRdb lists only in-frame clones, some missing. That table supplies the V and J calls and clone size; D and trimming were determined from the DNA. Of 150,000 to 200,000 clones listed, about 74% are singletons. V was cut by 4 bases and J by 0 bases, with 7 bases left in between. The CDR3 sequence is 13 residues long. In germline, CDR1 is MNHEY, CDR2 SVGEGT. This sequence joins TRBV6-2 or TRBV6-3 and TRBJ2-7; D uncertain. The sequencing sample was made of peripheral blood. The sequence derives from an elderly woman with acute or convalescent COVID-19. CDR3 in DNA: TGTGCCAGCAGTTTAATCAGCTCCTACGAGCAGTACTTC. Protein product: CASSLISSYEQYF.